This T cell receptor beta chain comes out of a study of blood T cell repertoires in COVID-19 (dated by TCRdb to the early 2020s). About the investigation overall: Samples from collaborators originated in the United States, Italy and Spain and spanned both the acute and convalescent phases of COVID-19. The repertoires were released in a freely available public database intended as a resource for research on the immune response to SARS-CoV-2. Where HLA class I and class II types were available, the types were taken from metadata supplied by the sample provider, not from assay-based typing. Deeply sampled blood TCRbeta repertoires from subjects exposed to, actively infected with, or recovered from COVID-19 were included in the dataset. The prospective study material was composed of cDNA or gDNA derived from T cells, B-cell-depleted T cells, or PBMCs. Samples came from the ongoing ImmuneRACE study (first 160 participants) plus 1,254 subjects from 6 global collaborators. A de-identified subject ID, COVID-19 status, age in years and sex were almost always included in the sample metadata. What the study reported, not specific to this receptor: The amount of clinical and demographic metadata varied by source and participant and was provided uncurated.

This clone was counted a few times. It has no known antigen specificity. No qualities accompany the bases; no much larger clone lies one base away. TCRbeta CDR3 regions were amplified from genomic DNA by means of the immunoSEQ Assay, a bias-controlled multiplex PCR. The authors' analysis ran thus. The number of nucleated cells in each sample was estimated by amplification of reference gene primers within the assay. To quantify the absolute abundance of each unique TCRbeta CDR3 rearrangement, sequence reads were collapsed and filtered. For each sample, productive Simpson clonality was calculated as the square root of Simpson's diversity index across productive rearrangements. TCRdb mirrors the immuneACCESS table, restricted to in-frame sequences. Some clones are absent from its copies; in checked studies, under half trace to an unresolved V gene, and the reason for the others is unknown. The DNA was the basis for D and trimming; V, J and clone size are from that table. In this sample the table shows 150,000 to 200,000 clones, about 85% of which occur a single time. The ten largest clones add up to roughly 0.95% of the sample.

The CDR3 runs 15 amino acids, cysteine and phenylalanine included. Solely the CDR3 DNA is kept, with 45 bases framed from the first base. V ends up 2 bases short and J 6 bases short, with an unmatched junction base count of 5. CDR1 SGHKS and CDR2 YYEKEE are derived from the germline V gene (reference sequence). Each collaborating institution followed its own protocols to collect whole blood in K2EDTA tubes. For TCRbeta analysis, collaborators shipped samples as frozen whole blood, isolated PBMCs, or DNA extracted from either of those sample types. Material for sequencing was peripheral blood. Here the chain combines TRBV5-5 and TRBJ2-2; TRBD2 agrees with 9 junctional bases. The receptor was derived from a man aged 18 to 30 with acute or convalescent COVID-19. In nucleotides, the sequence is TGTGCCAGCAGCTTCGGCTTAGCGGGGGCCGGGGAGCTGTTTTTT. It specifies CASSFGLAGAGELFF. Beyond the CDR3, the reference TRBV5-5 and TRBJ2-2 genes provide the residues; the full variable domain reads: DAGVTQSPTHLIKTRGQQVTLRCSPISGHKSVSWYQQVLGQGPQFIFQYYEKEERGRGNFPDRFSARQFPNYSSELNVNALLLGDSALYLCASSFGLAGAGELFFGEGSRLTVL.